This T cell receptor beta chain comes out of a study of T cell changes during pregnancy in multiple sclerosis. This clone is a singleton in its sample. Germline CDR1 is SGHTS and CDR2 is YDEGEE. Trimming cost V 4 bases and J 3 bases; bases outside gene matches: 8. The CDR3 has 17 amino acids. TCRdb's table, derived via immunoSEQ multiplex PCR, lists solely in-frame clones and lacks some. The table lists 30,000 to 35,000 clones, roughly 88% of them singletons. The source material was CD8+ T cells from peripheral blood mononuclear cells, sampled after pregnancy. The chain uses TRBV5-8 and TRBJ1-4; 11 nucleotides align to TRBD1. The sequence was collected from a female donor with multiple sclerosis, enrolled in a pregnancy study. CDR3: CASSAGTGGLANEKLFF. CDR3 nucleotides: TGTGCCAGCAGCGCCGGGACAGGGGGTTTGGCTAATGAAAAACTGTTTTTT.